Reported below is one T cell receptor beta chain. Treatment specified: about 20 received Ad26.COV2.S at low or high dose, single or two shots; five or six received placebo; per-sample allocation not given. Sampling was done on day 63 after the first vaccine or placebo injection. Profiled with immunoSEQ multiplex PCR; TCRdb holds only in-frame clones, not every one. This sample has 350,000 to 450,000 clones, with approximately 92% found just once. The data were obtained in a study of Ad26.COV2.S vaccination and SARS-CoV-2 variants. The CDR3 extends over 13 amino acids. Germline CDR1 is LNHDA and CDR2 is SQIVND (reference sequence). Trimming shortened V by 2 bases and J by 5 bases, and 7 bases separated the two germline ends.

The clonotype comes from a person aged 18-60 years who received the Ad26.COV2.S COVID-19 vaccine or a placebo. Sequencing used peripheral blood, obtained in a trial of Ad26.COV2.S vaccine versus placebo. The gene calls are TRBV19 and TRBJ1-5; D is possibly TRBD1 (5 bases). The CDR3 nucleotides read TGTGCCAGTAGTATAATGGGGGATCAGCCCCAGCATTTT. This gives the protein CASSIMGDQPQHF.